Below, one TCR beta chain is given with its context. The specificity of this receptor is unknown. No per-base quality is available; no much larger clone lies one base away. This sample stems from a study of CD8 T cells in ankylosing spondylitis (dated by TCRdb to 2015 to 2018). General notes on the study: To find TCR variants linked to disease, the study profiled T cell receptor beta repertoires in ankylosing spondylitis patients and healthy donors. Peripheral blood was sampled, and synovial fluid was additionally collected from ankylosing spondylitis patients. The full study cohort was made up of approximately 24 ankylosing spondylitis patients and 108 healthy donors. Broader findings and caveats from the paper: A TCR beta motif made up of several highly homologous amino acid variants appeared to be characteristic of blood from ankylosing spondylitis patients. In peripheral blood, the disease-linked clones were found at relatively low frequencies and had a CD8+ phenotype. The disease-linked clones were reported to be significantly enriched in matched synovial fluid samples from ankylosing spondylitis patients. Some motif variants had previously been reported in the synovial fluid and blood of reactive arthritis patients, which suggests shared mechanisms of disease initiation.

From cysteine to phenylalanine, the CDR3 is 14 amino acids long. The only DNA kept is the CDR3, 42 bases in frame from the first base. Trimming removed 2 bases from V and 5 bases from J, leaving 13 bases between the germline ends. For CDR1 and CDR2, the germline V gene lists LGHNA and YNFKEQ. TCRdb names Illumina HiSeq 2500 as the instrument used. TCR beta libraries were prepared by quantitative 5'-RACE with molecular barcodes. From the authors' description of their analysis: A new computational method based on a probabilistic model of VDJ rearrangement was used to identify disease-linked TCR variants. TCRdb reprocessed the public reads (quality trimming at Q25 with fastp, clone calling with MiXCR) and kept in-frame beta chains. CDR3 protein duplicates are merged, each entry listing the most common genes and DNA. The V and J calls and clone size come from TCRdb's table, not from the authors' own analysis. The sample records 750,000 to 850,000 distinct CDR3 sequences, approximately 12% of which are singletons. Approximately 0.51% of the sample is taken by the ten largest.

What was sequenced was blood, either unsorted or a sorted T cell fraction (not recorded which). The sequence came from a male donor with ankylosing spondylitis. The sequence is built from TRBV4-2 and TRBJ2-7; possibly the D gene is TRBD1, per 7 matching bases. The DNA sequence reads TGTGCCAGCAGCCAACGGCAGGGGGGAGACGAGCAGTACTTC. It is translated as CASSQRQGGDEQYF.